The 7 T cell receptor beta chains given below trace back to one sample, sequenced in a study of T cell changes during pregnancy in multiple sclerosis. Assay: immunoSEQ multiplex PCR; the TCRdb copy retains only in-frame clones and omits some. In the table there are around 75,000 clones, 80% to 90% of which are singletons. The sample consisted of peripheral blood, taken in the first trimester of pregnancy. All receptors come from a female donor in good health, enrolled as a control in a pregnancy study.

This rearrangement joins TRBV6-1 to TRBJ1-2, with D tentatively TRBD1 (6 bases). CDR1 is MNHNS, CDR2 SASEGT, per germline. V was cut by 6 bases and J by 9 bases, with 20 bases left in between. The CDR3 spans 14 residues. CDR3 sequence (DNA): TGTGCCAGCAGAACTACAGGGACGATCCGGAGCTACACCTTC. Amino acid sequence: CASRTTGTIRSYTF.

The chain links TRBV10-3 to TRBJ1-1, with D hard to call. The CDR3 has 13 residues. Germline CDR1 and CDR2: ENHRY and SYGVKD. Trimming shortened V by 5 bases and J by 1 base, and 8 bases separated the two germline ends. CDR3 sequence: CAISSSENTEAFF. In DNA, the CDR3 is TGTGCCATCAGTTCCTCAGAGAACACTGAAGCTTTCTTT.

The chain carries TRBV18 and TRBJ1-6, with 11 bases fitting TRBD1. CDR3 size: 17 residues. Germline-derived CDR1 and CDR2 are KGHSH and LQKENI. V lost 4 bases and J lost 6; bases outside the gene matches: 8. The CDR3 is CASSLSRTGGINSPLHF. The CDR3 nucleotides are TGTGCCAGCTCACTTTCTCGGACAGGGGGCATTAATTCACCCCTCCACTTT.

The rearrangement uses TRBV6-5 and TRBJ1-2; D might be TRBD1 (6 bases). V lost 5 bases and J 6 bases, leaving 13 bases between the germline ends. Germline V gene sequence: CDR1 MNHEY, CDR2 SVGAGI. This CDR3 is built from 13 residues. CDR3 loop: CASSTRTVDGYTF. The DNA of the CDR3 is TGTGCCAGCAGTACCCGGACAGTCGATGGCTACACCTTC.

This rearrangement joins TRBV7-2 to TRBJ1-5, with a tentative D call TRBD1 (5 bases). There are 15 residues in the CDR3. Trimming took off 2 bases at V and 4 bases at J, with 12 bases between the two ends. Germline V gives CDR1 SGHTA, CDR2 FQGNSA. The CDR3: CASSLNSGWNQPQHF. CDR3 in DNA: TGTGCCAGCAGCTTAAATTCAGGGTGGAATCAGCCCCAGCATTTT. Using reference TRBV7-2 and TRBJ1-5 for the parts outside the CDR3, the full variable domain is GAGVSQSPSNKVTEKGKDVELRCDPISGHTALYWYRQSLGQGLEFLIYFQGNSAPDKSGLPSDRFSAERTGGSVSTLTIQRTQQEDSAVYLCASSLNSGWNQPQHFGDGTRLSIL.

This clone was recorded once. This chain joins TRBV19 and TRBJ1-1; 8 nucleotides line up with TRBD1. CDR1 is LNHDA and CDR2 is SQIVND in the germline V gene (reference sequence). The ends lost 4 bases at V and 0 bases at J; junction bases unmatched: 7. This CDR3 has 16 amino acids. The CDR3 nucleotides are TGTGCCAGTAGTACCCCGACAGGGGACGTGAACACTGAAGCTTTCTTT. Protein sequence: CASSTPTGDVNTEAFF.

CDR3 protein: CASITGLNTEAFF. The CDR3, as DNA: TGTGCCAGCATAACAGGATTAAACACTGAAGCTTTCTTT. The chain couples TRBV28 to TRBJ1-1; tentatively, D is TRBD1 (5 bases). V gave up 7 bases and J gave up 2 bases, with 11 bases separating them. Germline V gene lookup returns CDR1 MDHEN and CDR2 SYDVKM. The CDR3 loop spans 13 amino acids.